The clone carrying this T cell receptor (beta chain) is a singleton in its sample. Data came from immunoSEQ multiplex PCR; TCRdb stores just in-frame clones and leaves some out. There are more than 550,000 clones in the sample; 92% occur only once, and nearly 25% lies in the top ten. The sample belongs to a study of shared clonotypes between healthy human individuals. The CDR3 contains 13 residues. Germline loops: CDR1 LNHDA, CDR2 SQIVND (reference sequence). Trimming left V 7 bases short and J 9 bases short, with 16 bases between. Naive CD8 cells comprised CD45RO-negative, CCR7-positively selected cells, excluding terminally differentiated effector memory CD45RA+ cells.

Sequencing was done on a sample of naive CD8+ T cells sorted from blood. V usage is TRBV19 and J usage is TRBJ2-1; weak D call: TRBD2 (5 bases). This sequence originates from a man in his thirties or forties in good health. CDR3 coding DNA: TGTGCCAGTAAAATAGGACTCTCCGGTGAGCAGTTCTTC. Its protein product is CASKIGLSGEQFF.